A single sample gave rise to the 28 T cell receptor beta chains below, sequenced in a study of blood T cell repertoires in COVID-19. Assay: immunoSEQ multiplex PCR; the TCRdb copy retains only in-frame clones and omits some. The data contain around 53,000 clones, 77% of them singletons. The material sequenced was peripheral blood. The receptors shown here come from a man aged 65-85 years with active or convalescent COVID-19.

V gene TRBV6-5 combines with J gene TRBJ2-7, with 8 bases matching TRBD1. The V gene's germline CDR1 is MNHEY and CDR2 SVGAGI. J lost 2 bases, V lost 6 bases, and 6 bases had no gene match. There are 14 residues in the CDR3. The CDR3 nucleotides are TGTGCCAGCAGGAGGGACAGGACTGCCTACGAGCAGTACTTC. This sequence encodes CASRRDRTAYEQYF.

The chain is built from TRBV19 and TRBJ1-3; tentative D call: TRBD1 (6 bases). The germline V gene has CDR1 LNHDA and CDR2 SQIVND (reference sequence). Between the trimmed V and J ends, which lost 4 bases and 4 bases, there was a span of 14 bases. The CDR3 is made up of 15 amino acids. The DNA for the CDR3 is TGTGCCAGTAGTACAGCCGGGACAAGAGGAAACACCATATATTTT. It yields the protein CASSTAGTRGNTIYF. Based on the CDR3 plus reference TRBV19 and TRBJ1-3, the full variable domain is DGGITQSPKYLFRKEGQNVTLSCEQNLNHDAMYWYRQDPGQGLRLIYYSQIVNDFQKGDIAEGYSVSREKKESFPLTVTSAQKNPTAFYLCASSTAGTRGNTIYFGEGSWLTVV.

The chain couples TRBV6-5 to TRBJ1-1, with 9 bases fitting TRBD1. The CDR3 is 14 residues long. From germline, CDR1 is MNHEY and CDR2 SVGAGI. V gave up 4 bases and J gave up 5 bases; unmatched junction bases: 5. The CDR3 DNA reads TGTGCCAGCAGTTCTGACAGGGGGTGGACTGAAGCTTTCTTT. Protein: CASSSDRGWTEAFF.

The chain couples TRBV10-3 to TRBJ1-2; D is perhaps TRBD1 (6 bases). The CDR3 covers 14 residues. The V end lost 0 bases, the J end lost 6 bases, and 11 bases lay between the germline ends. Germline CDR1 ENHRY, CDR2 SYGVKD. Written as DNA, the CDR3 is TGTGCCATCAGTGAGTCGACGGACAGAGATGGCTACACCTTC. It is translated as CAISESTDRDGYTF.

V is TRBV27 and J is TRBJ1-2; 11 bases line up with TRBD1. The V gene's germline CDR1 is MNHEY and CDR2 SMNVEV (reference sequence). Germline trimming cut 8 bases from V and 14 bases from J; bases unmatched to any gene: 13. The CDR3 extends over 13 amino acids. Here the CDR3 DNA reads TGTGCCAGCGGATTCCGGGACAGGGGGAAGAGGACCTTC. Its protein is CASGFRDRGKRTF.

The CDR3 region has the DNA TGTGCCAGCAGCAACGAAGAGGGTGCGAACTATGGCTACACCTTC. This codes for CASSNEEGANYGYTF. This sequence joins TRBV7-3 and TRBJ1-2, with D hard to call. This CDR3 spans 15 amino acids. Trimming stripped 5 bases from V and 2 bases from J, with 15 bases between. Germline V gene sequence: CDR1 SGHTA, CDR2 FQGTGA.

The sample holds one count of this clone. The CDR3 reads CASSLRFGSPLHF. DNA of the CDR3: TGTGCCAGCAGCTTAAGGTTCGGGTCACCCCTCCACTTT. The chain links TRBV5-4 to TRBJ1-6; D gene uncertain. Germline values: CDR1 SGHNT, CDR2 YYREEE (reference sequence). V dropped 2 bases and J dropped 10 bases, with 10 bases sitting between them. CDR3 length: 13 residues.

The CDR3 is CASMRGRGGNQPQHF. The CDR3 bases are TGTGCCAGCATGAGGGGCAGGGGTGGCAATCAGCCCCAGCATTTT. The V gene is TRBV28, the J gene TRBJ1-5; maybe TRBD1 (6 bases). In germline, CDR1 is MDHEN, CDR2 SYDVKM. The V gene lost 7 bases and the J gene lost 2 bases, with 15 bases spanning the gap. The CDR3 spans 15 residues.

This chain joins TRBV27 and TRBJ2-1; D might be TRBD1 (5 bases). Germline lookup yields CDR1 MNHEY and CDR2 SMNVEV (reference sequence). CDR3 length: 11 residues. Written as DNA, the CDR3 is TGTGTATCCAGTTTAGGGGATGAGCAGTTCTTC. This gives the protein CVSSLGDEQFF.

Many counts were recorded for this clone. The chain recombines TRBV19 with TRBJ2-2; 7 bases fit TRBD2. Germline values: CDR1 LNHDA, CDR2 SQIVND (reference sequence). J gave up 1 base and V 5 bases, and 4 bases lay outside the gene matches. The length of the CDR3 is 15 residues. In DNA, the CDR3 is TGTGCCAGTAGTCTAAAGCGGGGGAACACCGGGGAGCTGTTTTTT. Protein sequence: CASSLKRGNTGELFF.

The chain carries TRBV6-5 and TRBJ2-7, with a tentative D call TRBD1 (6 bases). The CDR3 consists of 13 residues. V was shortened by 6 bases and J by 9 bases, with 18 bases between the two germline ends. The germline CDR1 and CDR2 sequences are MNHEY and SVGAGI. In DNA form, the CDR3 reads TGTGCCAGCAGATTGGACAGTACTACGAGGCAGTACTTC. Protein sequence: CASRLDSTTRQYF.

This clone has a handful of counts. The V gene is TRBV6-5, the J gene TRBJ2-5; 9 bases are shared with TRBD1. Germline V gene sequence: CDR1 MNHEY, CDR2 SVGAGI. V was clipped by 6 bases and J by 5 bases; unmatched bases: 4. CDR3 length: 13 amino acids. The CDR3 loop is CASRGQGRETQYF. CDR3 sequence (DNA): TGTGCCAGCAGGGGACAGGGTCGGGAGACCCAGTACTTC.

This rearrangement joins TRBV7-9 to TRBJ1-2; 11 bases are shared with TRBD1. The CDR3 extends over 15 amino acids. Looked up from germline, CDR1 is SEHNR and CDR2 is FQNEAQ (reference sequence). The junction had 8 bases not matched to a gene; V was cut back by 5 bases and J by 6 bases. The CDR3 sequence is CASSPPGTGGNGYTF. For the CDR3, the DNA is TGTGCCAGCAGCCCCCCCGGGACAGGGGGTAATGGCTACACCTTC.

The gene calls are TRBV12-3 or TRBV12-4 and TRBJ1-2; D is unclear. The CDR3 covers 13 residues. V was pared by 7 bases and J by 8 bases, with 17 bases between. The CDR3 DNA reads as TGTGCCAGCACCTTTAAGGGCACGGGGGGCTACACCTTC. It specifies CASTFKGTGGYTF.

This clone occurred once. The chain joins TRBV19 to TRBJ1-5, with D possibly matching TRBD1 (6 bases). The CDR3 length is 13 residues. V shed 9 bases and J shed 1 base, with 10 bases lying between them. Germline V gene lookup returns CDR1 LNHDA and CDR2 SQIVND (reference sequence). As DNA, the CDR3 is TGTGCCAGCACAGGGCTCAGCAATCAGCCCCAGCATTTT. Protein sequence: CASTGLSNQPQHF. Supplemented by reference TRBV19 and TRBJ1-5, the full variable domain reads DGGITQSPKYLFRKEGQNVTLSCEQNLNHDAMYWYRQDPGQGLRLIYYSQIVNDFQKGDIAEGYSVSREKKESFPLTVTSAQKNPTAFYLCASTGLSNQPQHFGDGTRLSIL.

The chain joins TRBV6-5 to TRBJ1-2, with unresolved D. CDR1 is MNHEY, CDR2 SVGAGI, per germline. V dropped 6 bases and J dropped 5 bases, with 13 bases sitting between them. The CDR3 is 13 residues long. CDR3 DNA sequence: TGTGCCAGCAGCATGGACGGGAGATATGGCTACACCTTC. Translating gives CASSMDGRYGYTF.

This clone has a single count. The V call is TRBV6-5, the J call TRBJ1-1; no firm D call. Per the germline V gene, CDR1 is MNHEY and CDR2 is SVGAGI. Trimming took 2 bases from V and 0 from J, leaving 7 bases between them. The CDR3 covers 14 residues. The CDR3 DNA reads as TGTGCCAGCAGTTACGGTTACATGAACACTGAAGCTTTCTTT. Residues: CASSYGYMNTEAFF.

This clone is medium-sized (0.01 to 0.1%) by share. The chain recombines TRBV27 with TRBJ2-7; maybe TRBD1 (5 bases). Trimming removed 5 bases at V and 3 bases at J, with 11 bases between. The CDR3 spans 13 residues. Germline loops: CDR1 MNHEY, CDR2 SMNVEV (reference sequence). The CDR3 spells CASSTGRDYEQYF. The CDR3 region has the DNA TGTGCCAGCAGTACGGGCAGGGACTACGAGCAGTACTTC.

The genes are TRBV2 and TRBJ1-1; a possible D gene is TRBD1 (6 bases). Germline V gene sequence: CDR1 SNHLY, CDR2 FYNNEI. Trimming took 0 bases from V and 3 from J, leaving 11 bases between them. CDR3 size: 15 residues. The CDR3 protein is CASSEAQGTDTEAFF. The CDR3 DNA is TGTGCCAGCAGTGAAGCTCAGGGGACCGACACTGAAGCTTTCTTT.

The chain has TRBV4-1 and TRBJ1-4, with D perhaps TRBD1 (5 bases). The germline V gene has CDR1 MGHRA and CDR2 YSYEKL. The CDR3 runs 14 residues. V shed 1 base and J shed 8 bases, with 11 bases lying between them. The CDR3: CASSQAGQGEKLFF. CDR3 nucleotides: TGCGCCAGCAGCCAAGCAGGGCAAGGCGAAAAACTGTTTTTT.

The chain links TRBV5-1 to TRBJ1-4, with a weak D call TRBD1 (6 bases). The V and J ends lost 1 base and 7 bases respectively, with 14 bases between them. The germline V gene has CDR1 SGHRS and CDR2 YFSETQ. The CDR3 loop spans 15 amino acids. The CDR3: CASSLYAGAFEKLFF. The CDR3 nucleotides read TGCGCCAGCAGCTTGTACGCAGGGGCCTTTGAAAAACTGTTTTTT.

This clone appeared a few times. The chain couples TRBV5-1 to TRBJ1-2; 7 bases are shared with TRBD1. The V segment lost 0 bases and the J segment 8 bases; nucleotides outside the gene matches: 7. This CDR3 is 14 amino acids long. CDR1 and CDR2 from the germline V gene are SGHRS and YFSETQ. The chain's CDR3 is CASSLDKGASGYTF. CDR3 bases: TGCGCCAGCAGCTTGGACAAGGGGGCGTCGGGCTACACCTTC. Full variable domain (missing parts from reference TRBV5-1 and TRBJ1-2): KAGVTQTPRYLIKTRGQQVTLSCSPISGHRSVSWYQQTPGQGLQFLFEYFSETQRNKGNFPGRFSGRQFSNSRSEMNVSTLELGDSALYLCASSLDKGASGYTFGSGTRLTVV.

The gene calls are TRBV3-1 (or the pseudogene TRBV3-2) and TRBJ2-5; 7 bases match TRBD1. This CDR3 comprises 16 residues. Germline V gene sequence: CDR1 LGHDT, CDR2 YNNKEL (reference sequence). Trimming removed 5 bases from V and 5 bases from J; junction bases left unmatched: 14. The CDR3 spells CASSFEVPGGLETQYF. The CDR3 DNA sequence: TGTGCCAGCAGCTTTGAGGTTCCAGGGGGATTGGAGACCCAGTACTTC.

This clone was detected only a few times. V and J are TRBV6-2 or TRBV6-3 and TRBJ2-7, with D possibly being TRBD2 (5 bases). The germline gives CDR1 MNHEY, CDR2 SVGEGT. CDR3 size: 14 residues. V gave up 5 bases and J gave up 1 base, with 12 bases separating them. CDR3 bases: TGTGCCAGCAGTCTACGGACTGATTCCTACGAGCAGTACTTC. It yields the protein CASSLRTDSYEQYF.

A remark on this clone: Other DNA sequences in this sample translate to the same CDR3. V is TRBV11-3 and J is TRBJ1-3, with D unresolved. There are 13 residues in the CDR3. The V and J ends lost 4 bases and 0 bases respectively, with 4 bases between them. Germline-derived CDR1 and CDR2 are SGHNT and YENEEA. CDR3: CASSSGSGNTIYF. In DNA, the CDR3 is TGTGCCAGCAGCTCAGGCTCTGGAAACACCATATATTTT.

The chain couples TRBV6-1 to TRBJ2-5; D gene uncertain. The germline V gene has CDR1 MNHNS and CDR2 SASEGT. V was cut by 3 bases and J by 5 bases, with 10 bases left in between. CDR3 length: 13 residues. Here the CDR3 DNA reads TGTGCCAGCAGTGAGGCAAGATTTGAGACCCAGTACTTC. This codes for CASSEARFETQYF.

This clone was counted only a few times. The chain is built from TRBV4-1 and TRBJ1-4; D might be TRBD1 (5 bases). Trimming removed 0 bases from V and 8 bases from J, with 16 bases in between. The CDR3 runs 16 residues. Germline lookup yields CDR1 MGHRA and CDR2 YSYEKL. DNA of the CDR3: TGCGCCAGCAGCCAAGAAAGAACAGGCCTATGGGAAAAACTGTTTTTT. Translation gives CASSQERTGLWEKLFF.

In regard to this clone: Because it lacks the conserved phenylalanine or tryptophan at the end, this CDR3 is likely a read error. The DNA is omitted, as the CDR3 cannot be located on it reliably, and the CDR3 follows TCRdb's listing. The chain couples TRBV15 to TRBJ2-7; TRBD2 was called by the table and not checked on the DNA. The CDR3 spans 8 residues, counting both ends. Germline CDR1 reads LNHNV; CDR2 reads YYDKDF (reference sequence). The chain's CDR3 is CATSSAPD.